This TCR beta chain is from a study of CD8 T cells in ankylosing spondylitis. Study-level findings and limits: Disease-linked clones reportedly concentrated significantly in matched ankylosing spondylitis synovial fluid. The authors found the disease-linked clones to be CD8+ and relatively rare in peripheral blood. Characteristic, it appeared, of ankylosing spondylitis blood was a TCR beta motif of 7 or 8 highly homologous variants.

This CDR3 comprises 13 residues. CDR1 is MNHNS and CDR2 is SASEGT in the germline V gene. With 6 bases removed from V and 6 bases from J, the gap between germline ends came to 13 bases. Scientists made TCR beta libraries using quantitative 5'-RACE with molecular barcodes. MiXCR, applied by TCRdb to the 5' RACE reads, yields one record per CDR3 protein. The sample has 150,000 to 200,000 distinct CDR3 sequences; 10% to 15% are singletons. This clonotype was counted ten times or more. Its antigen is as yet unknown. Sample: blood, either unsorted or a sorted T cell fraction (not recorded which). The receptor comes from a female donor with ankylosing spondylitis or in good health (not recorded which). The V gene is TRBV6-1, the J gene TRBJ2-3; D perhaps matches TRBD1 (5 bases). The CDR3 loop is CASSLGPTDTQYF. CDR3 nucleotide sequence: TGTGCCAGCAGCTTGGGGCCCACGGATACGCAGTATTTT.